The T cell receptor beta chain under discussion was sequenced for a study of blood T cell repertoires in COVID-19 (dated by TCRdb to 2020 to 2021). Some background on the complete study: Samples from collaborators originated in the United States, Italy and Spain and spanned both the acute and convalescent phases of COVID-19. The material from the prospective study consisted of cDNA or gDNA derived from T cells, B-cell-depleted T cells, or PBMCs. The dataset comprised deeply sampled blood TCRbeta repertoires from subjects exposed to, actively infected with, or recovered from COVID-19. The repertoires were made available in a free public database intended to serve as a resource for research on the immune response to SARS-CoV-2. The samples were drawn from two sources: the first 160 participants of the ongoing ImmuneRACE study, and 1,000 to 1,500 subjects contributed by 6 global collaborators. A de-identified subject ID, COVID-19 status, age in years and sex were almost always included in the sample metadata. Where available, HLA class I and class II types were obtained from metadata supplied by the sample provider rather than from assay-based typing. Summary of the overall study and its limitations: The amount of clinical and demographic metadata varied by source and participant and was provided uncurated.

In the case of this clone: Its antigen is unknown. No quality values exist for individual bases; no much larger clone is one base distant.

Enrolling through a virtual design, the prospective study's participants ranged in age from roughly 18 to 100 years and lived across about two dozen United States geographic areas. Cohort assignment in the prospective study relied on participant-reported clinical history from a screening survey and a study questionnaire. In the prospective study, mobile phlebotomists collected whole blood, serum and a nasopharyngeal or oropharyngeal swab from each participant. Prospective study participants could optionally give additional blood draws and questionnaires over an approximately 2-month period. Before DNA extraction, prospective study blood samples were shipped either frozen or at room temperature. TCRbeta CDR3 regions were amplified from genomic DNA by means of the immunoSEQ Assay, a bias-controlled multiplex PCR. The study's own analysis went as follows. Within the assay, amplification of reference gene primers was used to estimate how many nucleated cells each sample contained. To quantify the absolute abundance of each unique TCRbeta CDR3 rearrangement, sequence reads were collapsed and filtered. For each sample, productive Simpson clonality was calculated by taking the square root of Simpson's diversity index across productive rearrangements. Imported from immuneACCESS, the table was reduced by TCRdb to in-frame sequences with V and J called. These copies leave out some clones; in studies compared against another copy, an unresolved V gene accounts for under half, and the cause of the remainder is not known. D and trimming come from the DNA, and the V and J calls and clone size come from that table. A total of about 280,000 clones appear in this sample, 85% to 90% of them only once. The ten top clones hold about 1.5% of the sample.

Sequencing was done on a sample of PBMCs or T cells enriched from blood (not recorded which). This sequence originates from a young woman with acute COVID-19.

The nucleotide sequence is TGTGCCAGCAGCCAAGATAGGATGGGGCTGCAAGAGACCCAGTACTTC. Its coded protein is CASSQDRMGLQETQYF. The V gene is TRBV4-2 and the J gene is TRBJ2-5; the D segment could be TRBD1, given 5 matching bases. CDR1 and CDR2 are read off the germline V gene as LGHNA and YNFKEQ. Deletion took 0 bases off V and 2 bases off J, with a span of 13 bases between the germline ends. The CDR3 holds 16 amino acids from the cysteine to the phenylalanine. Of the read, only the CDR3 DNA is kept; its 48 bases are in frame from base 1.